This entry lists 2 T cell receptor beta chains sequenced from one sample in a study of early T cells in non-severe SARS-CoV-2 infection. One entry per CDR3 protein results from TCRdb running MiXCR on the 5' RACE reads. Seen here are tens of thousands of distinct CDR3 sequences, around 10% observed once, and the top ten hold roughly 7.5%. The sample consisted of whole blood, taken at baseline. The receptors were gathered from an adult who was a healthcare worker with PCR-confirmed SARS-CoV-2 infection or an uninfected control (not recorded which).

This clonotype was recorded many times. The chain combines TRBV18 with TRBJ2-2; D remains unclear. Germline CDR1 and CDR2: KGHSH and LQKENI. CDR3 size: 14 residues. Trimming took 1 base from V and 0 from J, leaving 3 bases between them. The CDR3 sequence is CASSPRANTGELFF. The CDR3 DNA sequence: TGTGCCAGCTCACCACGCGCGAACACCGGGGAGCTGTTTTTT.

The chain links TRBV7-8 to TRBJ2-3; 8 bases fit TRBD1. V lost 5 bases, J lost 0 bases, and 7 bases stayed unmatched. Germline CDR1 reads SGHVS; CDR2 reads FQNEAQ. This CDR3 is 16 amino acids long. CDR3 sequence: CASSIWTGTSTDTQYF. In DNA form, the CDR3 reads TGTGCCAGCAGCATATGGACAGGGACTAGCACAGATACGCAGTATTTT.